This TCR beta chain was identified during a study of siplizumab effects on memory and regulatory T cells. The trim removed 3 bases at V and 4 bases at J, leaving 4 bases unmatched. The CDR3 loop spans 15 amino acids. CDR1 is SGHRS and CDR2 is YFSETQ in the germline V gene. This clone appeared a single time. TCRdb's copy holds only in-frame clones and misses some; the assay was immunoSEQ multiplex PCR. The profile shows fewer than 130,000 clones, 80% to 95% of them singletons. Material for sequencing was CD4+ T cells sorted from blood. This sequence was found in a human donor in good health. The chain links TRBV5-1 to TRBJ2-1, with 10 bases identical to TRBD1. This CDR3 is CASSSTGQGYNEQFF. CDR3 in DNA: TGCGCCAGCAGCTCCACGGGACAGGGGTACAATGAGCAGTTCTTC. The full variable domain, its missing parts supplied by reference TRBV5-1 and TRBJ2-1, is KAGVTQTPRYLIKTRGQQVTLSCSPISGHRSVSWYQQTPGQGLQFLFEYFSETQRNKGNFPGRFSGRQFSNSRSEMNVSTLELGDSALYLCASSSTGQGYNEQFFGPGTRLTVL.